This is a list of T cell receptor beta chains from one sample in a study of T-cell memory formation after mild COVID-19. TCRdb re-called the 5' RACE reads with MiXCR, one entry per CDR3 protein. The sample contains approximately 430,000 distinct CDR3 sequences, 23% of which appear only once. The source material was PBMCs or a T cell subset sorted from them (not recorded which). All receptors come from an adult woman who had mild COVID-19 (a few samples of this study predate the infection). Cell type and time point are not known. CDR3s include the opening cysteine and the closing phenylalanine or tryptophan. Fields, in order: J gene, clone size, V gene, D gene, CDR3 DNA, CDR3 protein. A D gene is named only where the DNA matches it firmly. Clone size is not always given. Where it is, it says once, few, many or a class for expanded clones.

J gene: TRBJ2-5; clone size: NA; V gene: TRBV7-9; D gene: NA; CDR3 DNA: TGTGCCAGCAGCTTAATCCAGGGAACTGTTGAGACCCAGTACTTC; CDR3 protein: CASSLIQGTVETQYF
J gene: TRBJ2-2; clone size: NA; V gene: TRBV30; D gene: NA; CDR3 DNA: TGTGCCTGGCGGGACCCCCCCGGGGAGCTGTTTTTT; CDR3 protein: CAWRDPPGELFF
J gene: TRBJ2-7; clone size: NA; V gene: TRBV9; D gene: TRBD2; CDR3 DNA: TGTGCCAGCGAGCCCATAAGGGGAGGGGACGAGCAGTACTTC; CDR3 protein: CASEPIRGGDEQYF
J gene: TRBJ2-1; clone size: many; V gene: TRBV3-1; D gene: NA; CDR3 DNA: TGTGCCAGCAGCTTTAAAACGGGGAGAGCTGGTGAGCAGTTCTTC; CDR3 protein: CASSFKTGRAGEQFF
J gene: TRBJ2-4; clone size: once; V gene: TRBV6-2/TRBV6-3; D gene: TRBD1; CDR3 DNA: TGTGCCAGCAGTTACGAGTTATCCGGGACAGGTGCGCTTCTAGCCAAAAACATTCAGTACTTC; CDR3 protein: CASSYELSGTGALLAKNIQYF
J gene: TRBJ2-7; clone size: many; V gene: TRBV7-8; D gene: NA; CDR3 DNA: TGTGCCAGCAGCAGAGGGGACGAGCAGTACTTC; CDR3 protein: CASSRGDEQYF
J gene: TRBJ2-1; clone size: many; V gene: TRBV7-2; D gene: TRBD2; CDR3 DNA: TGTGCCAGCAGGCCAACTAGCGGGAACCTGGGTGAGCAGTTCTTC; CDR3 protein: CASRPTSGNLGEQFF
J gene: TRBJ2-1; clone size: few; V gene: TRBV4-2; D gene: TRBD2; CDR3 DNA: TGTGCCAGCAGCCACGATGGGGCGGGAGGGCCCTTAATTGAGCAGTTCTTC; CDR3 protein: CASSHDGAGGPLIEQFF
J gene: TRBJ2-2; clone size: few; V gene: TRBV6-2/TRBV6-3; D gene: NA; CDR3 DNA: TGTGCCAGCAGTCCTCGGGTAGTCGGGGAGCTGTTTTTT; CDR3 protein: CASSPRVVGELFF
J gene: TRBJ1-1; clone size: NA; V gene: TRBV6-5; D gene: TRBD1; CDR3 DNA: TGTGCCAGCAGTGAACAGGGGACCAACACTGAAGCTTTCTTT; CDR3 protein: CASSEQGTNTEAFF
J gene: TRBJ2-7; clone size: few; V gene: TRBV4-1; D gene: TRBD1; CDR3 DNA: TGCGCCAGCAGCCAGGGGCAGACAGGGGGTATCTACGAGCAGTACTTC; CDR3 protein: CASSQGQTGGIYEQYF
J gene: TRBJ2-5; clone size: NA; V gene: TRBV18; D gene: TRBD2; CDR3 DNA: TGTGCCAGCTCACCACCGATGCGGGGGAGAGAGACCCAGTACTTC; CDR3 protein: CASSPPMRGRETQYF
J gene: TRBJ2-1; clone size: NA; V gene: TRBV9; D gene: NA; CDR3 DNA: TGTGCCAGCAGCCCGACCGGGAGTCCCTACAATGAGCAGTTCTTC; CDR3 protein: CASSPTGSPYNEQFF
J gene: TRBJ1-2; clone size: NA; V gene: TRBV7-2; D gene: NA; CDR3 DNA: TGTGCCAGCAGCGAACAGAGCTATGGTGGCTACACCTTC; CDR3 protein: CASSEQSYGGYTF
J gene: TRBJ2-7; clone size: NA; V gene: TRBV25-1; D gene: TRBD1; CDR3 DNA: TGTGCCAGCAGTGAATTGGAGGGACAGGGGTCGAACTACGAGCAGTACTTC; CDR3 protein: CASSELEGQGSNYEQYF
J gene: TRBJ2-1; clone size: few; V gene: TRBV11-3; D gene: TRBD2; CDR3 DNA: TGTGCCAGCAGCTTAGAGCTAGCGGAGTACAATGAGCAGTTCTTC; CDR3 protein: CASSLELAEYNEQFF
J gene: TRBJ2-1; clone size: NA; V gene: TRBV7-2; D gene: NA; CDR3 DNA: TGTGCCAGCAGCCCCTCGGGTCGCGGTCCAAACAATGAGCAGTTCTTC; CDR3 protein: CASSPSGRGPNNEQFF
J gene: TRBJ2-1; clone size: few; V gene: TRBV15; D gene: NA; CDR3 DNA: TGTGCCACCAGCAGCAGAGAATGGTTACAGGGAAGATACAATGAGCAGTTCTTC; CDR3 protein: CATSSREWLQGRYNEQFF
J gene: TRBJ2-2; clone size: few; V gene: TRBV6-2/TRBV6-3; D gene: NA; CDR3 DNA: TGTGCCAGCAGTCGGACCGGATTCACCGGGGAGCTGTTTTTT; CDR3 protein: CASSRTGFTGELFF
J gene: TRBJ2-3; clone size: few; V gene: TRBV3-1; D gene: TRBD2; CDR3 DNA: TGTGCCAGCAGCCACCTTAGCGGGGGCCGGGAGGATACGCAGTATTTT; CDR3 protein: CASSHLSGGREDTQYF
J gene: TRBJ2-1; clone size: NA; V gene: TRBV7-3; D gene: TRBD2; CDR3 DNA: TGTGCCAGCAGCTTGACTAGCCAGGGCAATGAGCAGTTCTTC; CDR3 protein: CASSLTSQGNEQFF
J gene: TRBJ2-2; clone size: few; V gene: TRBV15; D gene: NA; CDR3 DNA: TGTGCCACCAGCAGAGATAGCGCCCGAAACACCGGGGAGCTGTTTTTT; CDR3 protein: CATSRDSARNTGELFF
J gene: TRBJ1-6; clone size: few; V gene: TRBV5-1; D gene: TRBD1; CDR3 DNA: TGCGCCAGCAGCGCGGCGGGACAGGGGGGATCACCCCTCCACTTT; CDR3 protein: CASSAAGQGGSPLHF
J gene: TRBJ2-3; clone size: few; V gene: TRBV3-1; D gene: TRBD2; CDR3 DNA: TGTGCCAGCAGCCAAGCTTCTAGCGGGGGGGTTGGAGATACGCAGTATTTT; CDR3 protein: CASSQASSGGVGDTQYF
J gene: TRBJ2-1; clone size: NA; V gene: TRBV7-9; D gene: NA; CDR3 DNA: TGTGCCAGCAGCCCGCCGGGACTTACCTACAATGAGCAGTTCTTC; CDR3 protein: CASSPPGLTYNEQFF
J gene: TRBJ2-5; clone size: NA; V gene: TRBV15; D gene: TRBD2; CDR3 DNA: TGTGCCACCAGCAGAGAACCCCCCGGACTAGCGGTTCAAGAGACCCAGTACTTC; CDR3 protein: CATSREPPGLAVQETQYF
J gene: TRBJ2-3; clone size: NA; V gene: TRBV30; D gene: NA; CDR3 DNA: TGTGCCTGGAGTGGACGCGGTGGCACAGATACGCAGTATTTT; CDR3 protein: CAWSGRGGTDTQYF
J gene: TRBJ1-2; clone size: NA; V gene: TRBV20-1; D gene: NA; CDR3 DNA: TGCAGTGCTCCCTTCGTGGAAAATGGCTACACCTTC; CDR3 protein: CSAPFVENGYTF
J gene: TRBJ2-5; clone size: few; V gene: TRBV20-1; D gene: TRBD2; CDR3 DNA: TGCAGTGCTAGAAGACTAGCGGGAGTTCTGGCGGAGACCCAGTACTTC; CDR3 protein: CSARRLAGVLAETQYF
J gene: TRBJ2-7; clone size: NA; V gene: TRBV27; D gene: NA; CDR3 DNA: TGTGCCAGCAGTAGGGCGGGACGATGGGTCTACGAGCAGTACTTC; CDR3 protein: CASSRAGRWVYEQYF
J gene: TRBJ1-4; clone size: NA; V gene: TRBV9; D gene: NA; CDR3 DNA: TGTGCCAGCAGCGTACGAGGCCGGGGTGAAAAACTGTTTTTT; CDR3 protein: CASSVRGRGEKLFF
J gene: TRBJ2-3; clone size: NA; V gene: TRBV30; D gene: NA; CDR3 DNA: TGTGCCTGGAGTCGAACGGGTTCGGGAGATACGCAGTATTTT; CDR3 protein: CAWSRTGSGDTQYF
J gene: TRBJ2-3; clone size: few; V gene: TRBV7-8; D gene: TRBD2; CDR3 DNA: TGTGCCAGCAGCTTATCGACTAGCGGGAGGGCCGAAGGGACGCAGTATTTT; CDR3 protein: CASSLSTSGRAEGTQYF
J gene: TRBJ1-6; clone size: NA; V gene: TRBV5-1; D gene: NA; CDR3 DNA: TGCGCCAGTACATGGACTCCCTATAATTCACCCCTCCACTTT; CDR3 protein: CASTWTPYNSPLHF
J gene: TRBJ2-1; clone size: few; V gene: TRBV5-5; D gene: TRBD1; CDR3 DNA: TGTGCCAGCAGGCGTGATCCGGGACAGGGTGTAAATGAGCAGTTCTTC; CDR3 protein: CASRRDPGQGVNEQFF
J gene: TRBJ2-2; clone size: many; V gene: TRBV12-3/TRBV12-4; D gene: NA; CDR3 DNA: TGTGCCAGCAGTTTTCGGACCGGGGAGCTGTTTTTT; CDR3 protein: CASSFRTGELFF
J gene: TRBJ2-1; clone size: NA; V gene: TRBV7-6; D gene: TRBD2; CDR3 DNA: TGTGCCAGCAGCCTCGAGCGGGAGCATTTGGTGGGGCAGTTCTTC; CDR3 protein: CASSLEREHLVGQFF
J gene: TRBJ2-7; clone size: once; V gene: TRBV4-1; D gene: TRBD2; CDR3 DNA: TGCGCCAGCAGCCAAGAAGCGGTAGGAGCGGGGGCCAAGTCCCTCTACGAGCAGTACTTC; CDR3 protein: CASSQEAVGAGAKSLYEQYF
J gene: TRBJ2-7; clone size: NA; V gene: TRBV6-5; D gene: TRBD1; CDR3 DNA: TGTGCCAGCAGCTCTAACAGGGGGGAATACTTC; CDR3 protein: CASSSNRGEYF
J gene: TRBJ2-1; clone size: NA; V gene: TRBV5-6; D gene: TRBD2; CDR3 DNA: TGTGCCAGCAGTGGACTAGCGGGGGGGTGGAATGAGCAGTTCTTC; CDR3 protein: CASSGLAGGWNEQFF
J gene: TRBJ2-1; clone size: once; V gene: TRBV6-6; D gene: TRBD2; CDR3 DNA: TGTGCCAGCAGTTACTCGCCCCCTACTAGCGGGGGGAAAGTTGAGCAGTTCTTC; CDR3 protein: CASSYSPPTSGGKVEQFF
J gene: TRBJ2-5; clone size: NA; V gene: TRBV7-2; D gene: TRBD1; CDR3 DNA: TGTGCCAGCAGCTTAGGGTGGACAGGGCTCCAAGAGACCCAGTACTTC; CDR3 protein: CASSLGWTGLQETQYF
J gene: TRBJ1-1; clone size: NA; V gene: TRBV18; D gene: TRBD1; CDR3 DNA: TGTGCCAGCTCACCGGTCGAGGGGGCCGGTGAAGCTTTCTTT; CDR3 protein: CASSPVEGAGEAFF
J gene: TRBJ1-5; clone size: NA; V gene: TRBV12-3/TRBV12-4; D gene: TRBD1; CDR3 DNA: TGTGCCAGCAGCCACGGCGGGGCAGGGGGTCAGCCCCAGCATTTT; CDR3 protein: CASSHGGAGGQPQHF
J gene: TRBJ2-7; clone size: few; V gene: TRBV7-6; D gene: TRBD2; CDR3 DNA: TGTGCCAGCAGCTTACCACCCGGGACTAGCGGGCACGAGCAGTACTTC; CDR3 protein: CASSLPPGTSGHEQYF
J gene: TRBJ1-2; clone size: NA; V gene: TRBV7-2; D gene: NA; CDR3 DNA: TGTGCCAGCAGCTTAGCACAGGTCTATGGCTACACCTTC; CDR3 protein: CASSLAQVYGYTF
J gene: TRBJ2-3; clone size: NA; V gene: TRBV4-2; D gene: NA; CDR3 DNA: TGTGCCAGCAGCCCCGCAGGGATGAGCACAGATACGCAGTATTTT; CDR3 protein: CASSPAGMSTDTQYF
J gene: TRBJ2-1; clone size: NA; V gene: TRBV7-6; D gene: TRBD2; CDR3 DNA: TGTGCCAGCAGCCCCAAGACTAGCGGGATGGGGAGTGTCTCCTACAATGAGCAGTTCTTC; CDR3 protein: CASSPKTSGMGSVSYNEQFF
J gene: TRBJ1-1; clone size: NA; V gene: TRBV7-6; D gene: NA; CDR3 DNA: TGTGCCAGCAGCTTAGGCGGCGTAGGGCAGGCGGAAGCTTTCTTT; CDR3 protein: CASSLGGVGQAEAFF
J gene: TRBJ1-1; clone size: few; V gene: TRBV12-3/TRBV12-4; D gene: TRBD1; CDR3 DNA: TGTGCCAGCAGTTTAGGGCGGACAGGGATTTGGAACACTGAAGCTTTCTTT; CDR3 protein: CASSLGRTGIWNTEAFF
J gene: TRBJ2-2; clone size: NA; V gene: TRBV29-1; D gene: NA; CDR3 DNA: TGCAGCGTTTTACAGGGGAACACCGGGGAGCTGTTTTTT; CDR3 protein: CSVLQGNTGELFF
J gene: TRBJ2-1; clone size: NA; V gene: TRBV6-2/TRBV6-3; D gene: NA; CDR3 DNA: TGTGCCAGCAGTAACCCTGGACCGGGGGCCTACAATGAGCAGTTCTTC; CDR3 protein: CASSNPGPGAYNEQFF
J gene: TRBJ1-4; clone size: NA; V gene: TRBV7-6; D gene: NA; CDR3 DNA: TGTGCCAGCAGCTTAGAGCTGGGAACTAATGAAAAACTGTTTTTT; CDR3 protein: CASSLELGTNEKLFF
J gene: TRBJ1-6; clone size: few; V gene: TRBV11-2; D gene: NA; CDR3 DNA: TGTGCCAGCAGCTTACTAGCAGCCATAACTGTCGGCTCACCCCTCCACTTT; CDR3 protein: CASSLLAAITVGSPLHF
J gene: TRBJ2-3; clone size: few; V gene: TRBV7-6; D gene: TRBD2; CDR3 DNA: TGTGCCAGCAGCTTAGAATCGGGGGGGAGCACAGATACGCAGTATTTT; CDR3 protein: CASSLESGGSTDTQYF
J gene: TRBJ2-3; clone size: many; V gene: TRBV7-9; D gene: TRBD2; CDR3 DNA: TGTGCCAGCAGCTTAGGGGCTAGCGGGATCACAGATACGCAGTATTTT; CDR3 protein: CASSLGASGITDTQYF
J gene: TRBJ2-5; clone size: few; V gene: TRBV20-1; D gene: TRBD2; CDR3 DNA: TGCAGTGCTAGAGATCCAGCGGGGGCACAAGAGACCCAGTACTTC; CDR3 protein: CSARDPAGAQETQYF
J gene: TRBJ2-5; clone size: NA; V gene: TRBV7-2; D gene: NA; CDR3 DNA: TGTGCCAGCGGGCCGAGGAGGCAAGAGACCCAGTACTTC; CDR3 protein: CASGPRRQETQYF